The present entry profiles one T cell receptor beta chain with its context. Antigen: not known. These data are taken from a study of shared clonotypes between healthy human individuals. Partitioning of CD4+ cells yielded a CD45RA+ naive subset and a CD45RA-negative memory subset. Assay execution took place at the deep level. Libraries were prepared by immunoSEQ multiplex PCR; TCRdb keeps only in-frame clonotypes and omits some of them. The table has about 2 million clones, 85% to 95% seen once. Points from the study as a whole: Non-shared clonotypes were found to have lower generation probabilities than the clonotypes that were shared by all four of the sorted-subset donors. Naive CD4 clonotype sharing across several donors was approximately 5%.

This receptor was taken from a man aged 18 to 29 in good health. The specimen sequenced was naive CD4+ T cells sorted from blood. The subset was: CD45RA+ positively selected.

In nucleotides, the CDR3 is TGTGCCAGCAAATCAGGAGGGAATTCACCCCTCCACTTT. Its protein is CASKSGGNSPLHF. The J gene is TRBJ1-6, the V gene TRBV6-5; D unclear. CDR3 length: 13 amino acids. V lost 7 bases to trimming and J lost 7 bases, with 11 bases between them. Germline CDR1 and CDR2: MNHEY and SVGAGI.